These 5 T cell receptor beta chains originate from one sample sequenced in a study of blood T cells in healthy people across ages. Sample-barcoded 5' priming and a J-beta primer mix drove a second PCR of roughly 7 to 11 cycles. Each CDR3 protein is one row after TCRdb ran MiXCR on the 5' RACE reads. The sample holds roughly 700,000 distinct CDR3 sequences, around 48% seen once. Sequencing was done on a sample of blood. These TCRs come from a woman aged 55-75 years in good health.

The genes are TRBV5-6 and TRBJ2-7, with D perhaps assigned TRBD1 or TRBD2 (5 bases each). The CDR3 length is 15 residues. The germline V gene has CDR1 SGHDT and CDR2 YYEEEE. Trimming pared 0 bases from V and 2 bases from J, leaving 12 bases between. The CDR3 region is CASSLVGRDPYEQYF. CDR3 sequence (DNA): TGTGCCAGCAGCTTGGTTGGCAGGGACCCCTACGAGCAGTACTTC.

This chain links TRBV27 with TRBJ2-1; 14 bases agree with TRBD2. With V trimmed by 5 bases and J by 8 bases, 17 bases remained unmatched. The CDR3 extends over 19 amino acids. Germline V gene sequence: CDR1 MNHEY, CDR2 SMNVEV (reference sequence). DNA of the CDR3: TGTGCCAGCAGTCCATATCCTCCGACTAGCGGGAGGGCTCGGCATGAGCAGTTCTTC. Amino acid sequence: CASSPYPPTSGRARHEQFF.

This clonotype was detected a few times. This chain's CDR3 is CASSVVTSYGYTF. The CDR3 DNA sequence: TGTGCCAGCAGTGTGGTAACTTCTTATGGCTACACCTTC. V usage is TRBV28 and J usage is TRBJ1-2, with D unresolved. Germline V lookup: CDR1 MDHEN, CDR2 SYDVKM. This CDR3 comprises 13 residues. V dropped 5 bases and J dropped 5 bases, with 12 bases sitting between them.

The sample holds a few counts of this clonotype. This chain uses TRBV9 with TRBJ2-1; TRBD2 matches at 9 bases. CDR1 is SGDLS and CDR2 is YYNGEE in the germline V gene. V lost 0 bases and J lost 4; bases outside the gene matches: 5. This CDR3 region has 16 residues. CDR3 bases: TGTGCCAGCAGCGTAGCTAGCGGGACGGGGTACAATGAGCAGTTCTTC. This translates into CASSVASGTGYNEQFF.

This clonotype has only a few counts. The CDR3 bases are TGCGCCAGCAGCCAAGTAGGCGGGGAAGGGGAAAACTATGGCTACACCTTC. Its protein is CASSQVGGEGENYGYTF. The V call is TRBV4-3, the J call TRBJ1-2, with a weak D call TRBD1 (5 bases). The CDR3 loop spans 17 amino acids. From germline, CDR1 is LGHNA and CDR2 YSLEER. Trimming shortened V by 1 base and J by 2 bases, and 17 bases separated the two germline ends.